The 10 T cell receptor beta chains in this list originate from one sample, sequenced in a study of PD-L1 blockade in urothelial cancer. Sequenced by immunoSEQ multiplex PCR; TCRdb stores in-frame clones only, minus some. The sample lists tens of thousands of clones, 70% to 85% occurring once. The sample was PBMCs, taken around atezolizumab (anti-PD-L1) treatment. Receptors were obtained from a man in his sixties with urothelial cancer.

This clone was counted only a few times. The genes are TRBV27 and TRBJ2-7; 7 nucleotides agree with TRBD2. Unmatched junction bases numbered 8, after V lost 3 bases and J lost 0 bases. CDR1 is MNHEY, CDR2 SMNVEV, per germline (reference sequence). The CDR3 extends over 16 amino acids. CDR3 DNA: TGTGCCAGCAGTTTTCAAGCGGGGCCGAGCTCCTACGAGCAGTACTTC. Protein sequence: CASSFQAGPSSYEQYF.

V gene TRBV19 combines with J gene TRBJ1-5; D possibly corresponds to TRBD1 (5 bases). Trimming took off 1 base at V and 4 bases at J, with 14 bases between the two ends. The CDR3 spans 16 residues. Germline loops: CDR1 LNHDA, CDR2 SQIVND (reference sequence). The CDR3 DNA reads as TGTGCCAGTAGTATAGGACGGCAGGGCCTTAATCAGCCCCAGCATTTT. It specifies CASSIGRQGLNQPQHF.

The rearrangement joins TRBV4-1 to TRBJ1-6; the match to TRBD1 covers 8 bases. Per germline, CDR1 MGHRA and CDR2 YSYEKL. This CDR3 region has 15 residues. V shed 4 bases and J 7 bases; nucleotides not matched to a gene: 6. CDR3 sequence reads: CASSPAGTGNSPLHF. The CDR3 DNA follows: TGCGCCAGCAGCCCAGCCGGGACAGGCAATTCACCCCTCCACTTT.

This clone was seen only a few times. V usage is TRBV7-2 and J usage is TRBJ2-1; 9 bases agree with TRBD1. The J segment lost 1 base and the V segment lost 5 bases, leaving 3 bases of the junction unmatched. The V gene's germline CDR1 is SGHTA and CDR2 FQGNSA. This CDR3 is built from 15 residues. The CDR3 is CASSRGQGSYNEQFF. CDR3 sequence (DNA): TGTGCCAGCAGCCGGGGACAGGGTTCCTACAATGAGCAGTTCTTC.

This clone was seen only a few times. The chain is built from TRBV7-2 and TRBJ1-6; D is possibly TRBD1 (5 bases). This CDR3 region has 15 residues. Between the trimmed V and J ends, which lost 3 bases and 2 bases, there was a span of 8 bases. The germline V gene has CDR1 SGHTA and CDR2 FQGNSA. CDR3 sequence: CASSFRGTYNSPLHF. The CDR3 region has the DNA TGTGCCAGCAGCTTTAGGGGCACCTATAATTCACCCCTCCACTTT.

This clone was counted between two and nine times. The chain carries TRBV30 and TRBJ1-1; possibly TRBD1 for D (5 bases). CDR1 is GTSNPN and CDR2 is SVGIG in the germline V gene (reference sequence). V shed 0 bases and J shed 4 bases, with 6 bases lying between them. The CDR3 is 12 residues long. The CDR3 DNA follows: TGTGCCTGGAGTGTCGGGGGCACTGAAGCTTTCTTT. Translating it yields CAWSVGGTEAFF.

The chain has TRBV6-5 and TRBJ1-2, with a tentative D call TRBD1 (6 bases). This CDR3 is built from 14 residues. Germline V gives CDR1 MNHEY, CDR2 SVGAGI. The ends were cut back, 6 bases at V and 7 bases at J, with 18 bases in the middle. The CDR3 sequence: CASSQRDMLGGYTF. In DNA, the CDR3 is TGTGCCAGCAGCCAGAGGGACATGTTAGGTGGCTACACCTTC.

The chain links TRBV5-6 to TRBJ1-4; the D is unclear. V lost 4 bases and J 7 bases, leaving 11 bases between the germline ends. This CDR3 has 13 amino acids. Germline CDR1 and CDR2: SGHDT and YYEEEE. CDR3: CASSPLGSEKLFF. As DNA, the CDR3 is TGTGCCAGCAGCCCGTTAGGGAGTGAAAAACTGTTTTTT. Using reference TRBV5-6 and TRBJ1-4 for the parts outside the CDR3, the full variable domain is DAGVTQSPTHLIKTRGQQVTLRCSPKSGHDTVSWYQQALGQGPQFIFQYYEEEERQRGNFPDRFSGHQFPNYSSELNVNALLLGDSALYLCASSPLGSEKLFFGSGTQLSVL.

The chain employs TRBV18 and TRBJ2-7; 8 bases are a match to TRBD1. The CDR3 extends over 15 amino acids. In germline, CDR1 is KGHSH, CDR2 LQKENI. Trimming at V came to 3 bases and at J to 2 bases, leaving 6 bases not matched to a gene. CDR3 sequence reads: CASSPGQGTTYEQYF. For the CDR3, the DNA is TGTGCCAGCTCACCCGGACAGGGTACGACCTACGAGCAGTACTTC.

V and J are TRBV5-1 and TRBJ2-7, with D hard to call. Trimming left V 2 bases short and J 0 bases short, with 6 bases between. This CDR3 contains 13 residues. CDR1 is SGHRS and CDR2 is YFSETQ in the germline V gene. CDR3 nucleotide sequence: TGCGCCAGCAGCTTTACTAACTCCTACGAGCAGTACTTC. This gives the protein CASSFTNSYEQYF.